The clone carrying this T cell receptor beta chain was picked up a small number of times. Its target is not known. Primers used in a second PCR of about 6 to 12 cycles were a sample-barcoded 5' primer and a J-beta primer mix. TCRdb independently ran MiXCR on the 5' RACE reads; one entry per CDR3 protein. The sample consists of approximately 780,000 distinct CDR3 sequences, about a quarter of them appearing once. This record comes from a study of blood T cells in healthy people across ages. CDR1 MNHEY and CDR2 SMNVEV come from the germline V gene (reference sequence). This CDR3 is 16 amino acids long. Study results and caveats: Relative to aged donors, long-lived donors carried more naive CD4+ cells and displayed higher diversity. With unsorted PBMCs, a conclusive comparison of naive versus antigen-experienced cells was not possible.

This sample also belongs to another study, concerning T cells of mothers and their children. That paper adds: The effect of thymic selection on TCR recombination output is similar between related and unrelated pairs.

V usage is TRBV27 and J usage is TRBJ2-5, with 7 bases that match TRBD2. The DNA end is a closer match to TRBJ2-1, so the J assignment may be wrong. Sequenced input: blood. The sequence was collected from a boy aged 5-17 years in good health. The CDR3 DNA sequence: TGTGCCAGCAGTTTTACGGGGGGATTTCTCTACAATGAGCAGTTCTTC. Translating gives CASSFTGGFLYNEQFF.